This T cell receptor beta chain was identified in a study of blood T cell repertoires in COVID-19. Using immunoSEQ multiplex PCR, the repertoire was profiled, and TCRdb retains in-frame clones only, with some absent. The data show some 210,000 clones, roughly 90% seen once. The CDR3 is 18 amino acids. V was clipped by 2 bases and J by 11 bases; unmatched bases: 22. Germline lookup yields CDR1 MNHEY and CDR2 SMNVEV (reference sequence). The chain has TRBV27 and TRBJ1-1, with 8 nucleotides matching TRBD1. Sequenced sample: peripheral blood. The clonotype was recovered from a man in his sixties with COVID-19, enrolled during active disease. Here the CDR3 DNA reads TGTGCCAGCAGTTTAAACAGGCCAGGGGGCGCCTCGCGCGCGGGGGCTTTCTTT. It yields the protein CASSLNRPGGASRAGAFF.